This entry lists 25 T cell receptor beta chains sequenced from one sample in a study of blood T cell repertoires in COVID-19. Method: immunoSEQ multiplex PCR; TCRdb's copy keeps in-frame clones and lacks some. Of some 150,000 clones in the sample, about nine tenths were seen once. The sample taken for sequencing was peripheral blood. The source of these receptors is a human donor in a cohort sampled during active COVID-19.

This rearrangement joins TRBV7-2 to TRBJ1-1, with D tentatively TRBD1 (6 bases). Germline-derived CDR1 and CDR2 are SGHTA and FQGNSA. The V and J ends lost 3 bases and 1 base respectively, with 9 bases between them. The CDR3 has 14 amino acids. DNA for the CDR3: TGTGCCAGCAGCTTGATAGGGGGGAACACTGAAGCTTTCTTT. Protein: CASSLIGGNTEAFF. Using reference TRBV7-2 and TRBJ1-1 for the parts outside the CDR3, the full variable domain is GAGVSQSPSNKVTEKGKDVELRCDPISGHTALYWYRQSLGQGLEFLIYFQGNSAPDKSGLPSDRFSAERTGGSVSTLTIQRTQQEDSAVYLCASSLIGGNTEAFFGQGTRLTVV.

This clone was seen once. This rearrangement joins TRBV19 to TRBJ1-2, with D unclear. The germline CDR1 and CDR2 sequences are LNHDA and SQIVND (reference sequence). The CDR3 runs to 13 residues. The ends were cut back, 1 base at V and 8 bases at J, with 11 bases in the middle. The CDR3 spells CASSIGTIGGYTF. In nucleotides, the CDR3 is TGTGCCAGTAGTATAGGTACTATCGGGGGCTACACCTTC.

The CDR3 reads CASSESGGRNTGELFF. DNA for the CDR3: TGTGCCAGCAGTGAGTCGGGTGGGAGGAACACCGGGGAGCTGTTTTTT. The chain joins TRBV6-4 to TRBJ2-2; tentatively, D is TRBD2 (5 bases). Germline loops: CDR1 MRHNA, CDR2 SNTAGT. Trimming pared 3 bases from V and 1 base from J, leaving 12 bases between. The CDR3 extends over 16 amino acids.

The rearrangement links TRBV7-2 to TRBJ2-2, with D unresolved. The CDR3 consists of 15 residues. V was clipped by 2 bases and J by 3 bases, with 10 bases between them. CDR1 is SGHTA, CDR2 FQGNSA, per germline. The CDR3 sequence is CASSLRSADTGELFF. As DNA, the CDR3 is TGTGCCAGCAGCTTACGTAGTGCCGACACCGGGGAGCTGTTTTTT.

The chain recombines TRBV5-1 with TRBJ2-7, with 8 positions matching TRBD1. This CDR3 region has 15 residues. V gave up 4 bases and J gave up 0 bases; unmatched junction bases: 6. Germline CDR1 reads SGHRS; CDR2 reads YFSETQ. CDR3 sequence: CASSAGQGSSYEQYF. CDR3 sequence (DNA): TGCGCCAGCAGCGCAGGACAGGGCAGCTCCTACGAGCAGTACTTC.

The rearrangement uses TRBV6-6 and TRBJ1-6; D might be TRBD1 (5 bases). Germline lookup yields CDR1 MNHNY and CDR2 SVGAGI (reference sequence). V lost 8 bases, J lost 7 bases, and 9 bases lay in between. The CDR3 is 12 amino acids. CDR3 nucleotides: TGTGCCAGCCGGGGGGGGAATTCACCCCTCCACTTT. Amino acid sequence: CASRGGNSPLHF.

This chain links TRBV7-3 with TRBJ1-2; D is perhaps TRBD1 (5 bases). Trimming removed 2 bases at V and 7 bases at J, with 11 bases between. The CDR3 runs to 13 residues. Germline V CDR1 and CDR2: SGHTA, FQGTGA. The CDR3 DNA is TGTGCCAGCAGCTTAGGGCAGGGTTTTGGCTACACCTTC. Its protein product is CASSLGQGFGYTF.

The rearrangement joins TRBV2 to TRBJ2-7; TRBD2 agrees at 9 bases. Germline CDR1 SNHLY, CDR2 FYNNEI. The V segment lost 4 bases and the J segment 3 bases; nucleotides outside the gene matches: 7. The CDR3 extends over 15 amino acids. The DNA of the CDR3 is TGTGCCAGCAGTGGACCGAGCGGGGGGATCTACGAGCAGTACTTC. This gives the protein CASSGPSGGIYEQYF.

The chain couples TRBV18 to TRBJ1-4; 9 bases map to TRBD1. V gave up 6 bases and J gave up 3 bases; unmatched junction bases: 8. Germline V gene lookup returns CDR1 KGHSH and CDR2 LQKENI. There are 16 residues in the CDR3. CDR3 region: CASSRTGELANEKLFF. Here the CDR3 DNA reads TGTGCCAGCTCCCGGACAGGGGAGCTGGCTAATGAAAAACTGTTTTTT.

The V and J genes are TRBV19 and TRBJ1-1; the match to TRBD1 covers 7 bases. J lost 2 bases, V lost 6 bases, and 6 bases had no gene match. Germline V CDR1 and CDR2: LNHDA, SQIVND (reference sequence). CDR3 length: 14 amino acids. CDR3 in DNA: TGTGCCAGTAGCGGTGGGACAGCAAACACTGAAGCTTTCTTT. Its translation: CASSGGTANTEAFF.

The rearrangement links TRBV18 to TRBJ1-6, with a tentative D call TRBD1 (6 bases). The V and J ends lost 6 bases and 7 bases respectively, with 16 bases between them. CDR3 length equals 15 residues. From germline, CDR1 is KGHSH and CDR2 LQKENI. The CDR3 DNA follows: TGTGCCAGCTCGGATGAAAGGGGGGGCAATTCACCCCTCCACTTT. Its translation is CASSDERGGNSPLHF.

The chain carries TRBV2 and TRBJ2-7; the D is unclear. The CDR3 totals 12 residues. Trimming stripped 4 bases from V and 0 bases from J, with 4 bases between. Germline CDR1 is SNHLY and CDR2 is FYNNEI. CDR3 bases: TGTGCCAGCAGTGCACTCTCCTACGAGCAGTACTTC. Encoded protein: CASSALSYEQYF.

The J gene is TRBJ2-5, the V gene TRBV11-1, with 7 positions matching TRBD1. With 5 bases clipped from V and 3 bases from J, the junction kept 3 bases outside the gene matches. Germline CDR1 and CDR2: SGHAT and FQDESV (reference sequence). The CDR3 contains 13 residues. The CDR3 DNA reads TGTGCCAGCAGCAGGGACAGCAAAGAGACCCAGTACTTC. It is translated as CASSRDSKETQYF.

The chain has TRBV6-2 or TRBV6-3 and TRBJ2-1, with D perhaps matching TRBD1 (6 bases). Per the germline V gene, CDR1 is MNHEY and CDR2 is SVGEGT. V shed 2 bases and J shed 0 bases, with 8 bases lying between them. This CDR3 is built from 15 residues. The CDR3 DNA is TGTGCCAGCAGTTACGAGGACAGCTCCTACAATGAGCAGTTCTTC. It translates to CASSYEDSSYNEQFF.

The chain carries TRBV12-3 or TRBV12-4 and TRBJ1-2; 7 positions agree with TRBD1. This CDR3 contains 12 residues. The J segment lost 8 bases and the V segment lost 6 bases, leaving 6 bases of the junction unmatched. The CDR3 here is CASRTGLRGYTF. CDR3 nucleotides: TGTGCCAGCAGGACAGGGTTGAGGGGCTACACCTTC.

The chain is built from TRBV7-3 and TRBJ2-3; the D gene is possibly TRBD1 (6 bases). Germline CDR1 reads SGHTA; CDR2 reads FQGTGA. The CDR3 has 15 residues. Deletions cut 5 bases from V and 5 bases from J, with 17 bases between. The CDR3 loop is CASSMTGSDGDTQYF. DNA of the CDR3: TGTGCCAGCAGCATGACAGGTAGTGACGGAGATACGCAGTATTTT. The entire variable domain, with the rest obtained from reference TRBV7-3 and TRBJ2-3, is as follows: GAGVSQTPSNKVTEKGKYVELRCDPISGHTALYWYRQSLGQGPEFLIYFQGTGAADDSGLPNDRFFAVRPEGSVSTLKIQRTERGDSAVYLCASSMTGSDGDTQYFGPGTRLTVL.

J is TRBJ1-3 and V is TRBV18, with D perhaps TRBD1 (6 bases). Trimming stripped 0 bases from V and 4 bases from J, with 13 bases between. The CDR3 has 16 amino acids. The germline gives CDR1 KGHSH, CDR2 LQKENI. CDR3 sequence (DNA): TGTGCCAGCTCACCACCGGACAGTATAACGGGAAACACCATATATTTT. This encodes CASSPPDSITGNTIYF.

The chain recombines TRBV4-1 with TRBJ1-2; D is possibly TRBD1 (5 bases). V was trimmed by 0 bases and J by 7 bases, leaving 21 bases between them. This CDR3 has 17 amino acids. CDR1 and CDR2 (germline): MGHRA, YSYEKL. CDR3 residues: CASSQDTLGGQLLGYTF. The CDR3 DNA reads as TGCGCCAGCAGCCAAGATACTTTAGGCGGACAACTTCTTGGCTACACCTTC.

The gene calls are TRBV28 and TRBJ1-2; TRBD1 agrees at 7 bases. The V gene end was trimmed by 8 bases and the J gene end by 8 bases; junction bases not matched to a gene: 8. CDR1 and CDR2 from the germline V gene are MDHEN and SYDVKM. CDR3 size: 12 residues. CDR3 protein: CASRETGQGYTF. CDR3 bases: TGTGCCAGCCGGGAGACAGGGCAGGGCTACACCTTC.

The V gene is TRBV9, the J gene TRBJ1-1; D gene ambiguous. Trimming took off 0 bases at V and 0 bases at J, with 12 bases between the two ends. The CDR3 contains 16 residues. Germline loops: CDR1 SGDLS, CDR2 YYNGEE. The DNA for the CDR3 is TGTGCCAGCAGCGTAGAGGCAGGCCACATGAACACTGAAGCTTTCTTT. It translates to CASSVEAGHMNTEAFF.

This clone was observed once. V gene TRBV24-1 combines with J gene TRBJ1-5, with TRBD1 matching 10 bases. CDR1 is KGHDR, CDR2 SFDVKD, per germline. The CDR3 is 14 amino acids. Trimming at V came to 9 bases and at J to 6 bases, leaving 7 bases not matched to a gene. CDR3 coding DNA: TGTGCCACCGCCCGACAGGGGGCGAGTCAGCCCCAGCATTTT. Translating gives CATARQGASQPQHF.

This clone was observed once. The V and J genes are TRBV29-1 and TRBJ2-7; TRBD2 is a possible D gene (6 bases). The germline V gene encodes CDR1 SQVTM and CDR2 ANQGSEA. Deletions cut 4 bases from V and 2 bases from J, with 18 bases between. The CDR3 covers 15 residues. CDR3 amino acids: CSVVNRLSGTYEQYF. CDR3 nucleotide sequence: TGCAGCGTTGTCAATAGGCTTAGCGGAACCTACGAGCAGTACTTC.

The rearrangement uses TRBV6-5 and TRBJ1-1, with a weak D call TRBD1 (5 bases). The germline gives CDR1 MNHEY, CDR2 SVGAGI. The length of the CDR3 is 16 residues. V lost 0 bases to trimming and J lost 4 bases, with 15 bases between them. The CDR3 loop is CASSYSLSGVGTEAFF. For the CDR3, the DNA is TGTGCCAGCAGTTACTCGTTATCGGGGGTCGGCACTGAAGCTTTCTTT.

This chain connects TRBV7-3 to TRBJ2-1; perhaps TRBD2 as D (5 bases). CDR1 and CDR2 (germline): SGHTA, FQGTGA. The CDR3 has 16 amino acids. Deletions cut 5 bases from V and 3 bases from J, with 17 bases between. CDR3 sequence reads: CASSLSSGYGYNEQFF. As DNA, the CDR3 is TGTGCCAGCAGCCTAAGTTCGGGGTATGGCTACAATGAGCAGTTCTTC.

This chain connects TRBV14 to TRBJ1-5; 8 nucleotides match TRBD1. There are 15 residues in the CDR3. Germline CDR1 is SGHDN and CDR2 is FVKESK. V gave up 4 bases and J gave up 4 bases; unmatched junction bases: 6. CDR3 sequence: CASSRGQGGNQPQHF. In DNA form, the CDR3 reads TGTGCCAGCAGCCGCGGACAGGGTGGTAATCAGCCCCAGCATTTT.